This TCR beta chain comes out of a study of identical twins. Template switching (which added a universal primer site) was used, and cDNA carried unique molecular identifiers. TCRdb itself ran the 5' RACE reads through MiXCR, one entry per CDR3 protein. The table has a few hundred thousand distinct CDR3 sequences, 9% to 10% seen once. The CDR3 contains 14 residues. V lost 5 bases and J lost 3, with 15 bases in between. From germline, CDR1 is SGHRS and CDR2 YFSETQ. This clonotype was seen a few times. The sample also formed part of further work on yellow fever vaccine responses in identical twins.

This clonotype was sampled from a woman between 18 and 29 years old in good health. This rearrangement joins TRBV5-1 to TRBJ2-7; D call uncertain. Specimen: PBMCs. CDR3 sequence (DNA): TGCGCCAGCAGTCCCGGGTCCTACTACTACGAGCAGTACTTC. It specifies CASSPGSYYYEQYF.